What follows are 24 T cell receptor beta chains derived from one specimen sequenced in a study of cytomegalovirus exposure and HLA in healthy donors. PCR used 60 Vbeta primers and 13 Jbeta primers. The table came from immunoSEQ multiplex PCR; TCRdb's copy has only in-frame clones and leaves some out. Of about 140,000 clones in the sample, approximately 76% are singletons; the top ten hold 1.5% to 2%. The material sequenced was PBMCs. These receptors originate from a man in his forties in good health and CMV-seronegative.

CDR3 DNA: TGTGCCAGCAGCTTGGGGTCCTACGGAAACACCATATATTTT. This translates into CASSLGSYGNTIYF. This chain links TRBV5-8 with TRBJ1-3, with D unresolved. The germline gives CDR1 SGHTS, CDR2 YDEGEE. The CDR3 has 14 residues. The V end lost 0 bases, the J end lost 4 bases, and 8 bases lay between the germline ends.

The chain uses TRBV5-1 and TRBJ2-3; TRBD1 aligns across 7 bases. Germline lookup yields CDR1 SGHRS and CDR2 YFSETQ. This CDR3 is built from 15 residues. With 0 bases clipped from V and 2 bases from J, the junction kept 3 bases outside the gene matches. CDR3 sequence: CASSLEGGLTDTQYF. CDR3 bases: TGCGCCAGCAGCTTGGAAGGGGGCCTCACAGATACGCAGTATTTT.

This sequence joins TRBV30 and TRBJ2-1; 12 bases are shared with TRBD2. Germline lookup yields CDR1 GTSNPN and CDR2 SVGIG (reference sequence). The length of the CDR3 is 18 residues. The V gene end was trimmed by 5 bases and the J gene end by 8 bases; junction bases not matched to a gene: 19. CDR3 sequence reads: CAWAHSQGRLAGEDEQFF. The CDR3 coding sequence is TGTGCCTGGGCCCACTCCCAAGGACGACTAGCGGGAGAGGATGAGCAGTTCTTC. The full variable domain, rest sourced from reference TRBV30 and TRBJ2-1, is SQTIHQWPATLVQPVGSPLSLECTVEGTSNPNLYWYRQAAGRGLQLLFYSVGIGQISSEVPQNLSASRPQDRQFILSSKKLLLSDSGFYLCAWAHSQGRLAGEDEQFFGPGTRLTVL.

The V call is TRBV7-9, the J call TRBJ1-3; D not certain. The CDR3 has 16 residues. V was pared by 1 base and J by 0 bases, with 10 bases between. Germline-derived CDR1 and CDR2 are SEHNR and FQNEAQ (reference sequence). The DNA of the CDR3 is TGTGCCAGCAGCTTAGGTGGAGGATTCTCTGGAAACACCATATATTTT. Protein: CASSLGGGFSGNTIYF.

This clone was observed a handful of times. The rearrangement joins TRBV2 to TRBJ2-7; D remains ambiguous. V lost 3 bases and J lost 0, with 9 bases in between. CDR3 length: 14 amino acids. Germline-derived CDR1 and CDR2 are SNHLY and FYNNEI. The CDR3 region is CASSDVPFSYEQYF. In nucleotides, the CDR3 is TGTGCCAGCAGTGATGTCCCCTTCTCCTACGAGCAGTACTTC. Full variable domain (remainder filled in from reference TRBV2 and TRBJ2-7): EPEVTQTPSHQVTQMGQEVILRCVPISNHLYFYWYRQILGQKVEFLVSFYNNEISEKSEIFDDQFSVERPDGSNFTLKIRSTKLEDSAMYFCASSDVPFSYEQYFGPGTRLTVT.

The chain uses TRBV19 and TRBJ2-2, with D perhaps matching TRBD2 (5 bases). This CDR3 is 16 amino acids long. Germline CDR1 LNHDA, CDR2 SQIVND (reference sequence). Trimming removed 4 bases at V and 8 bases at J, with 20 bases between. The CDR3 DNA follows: TGTGCCAGTAGTACCCCCGGAATGAGGGTGTGGGGGGAGCTGTTTTTT. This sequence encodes CASSTPGMRVWGELFF.

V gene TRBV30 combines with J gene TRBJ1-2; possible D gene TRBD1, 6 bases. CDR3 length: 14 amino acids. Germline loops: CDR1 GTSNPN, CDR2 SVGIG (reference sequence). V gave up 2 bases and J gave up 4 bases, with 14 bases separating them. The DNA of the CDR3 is TGTGCCTGGAGTCACCCCGGACAGTTCTATGGCTACACCTTC. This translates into CAWSHPGQFYGYTF.

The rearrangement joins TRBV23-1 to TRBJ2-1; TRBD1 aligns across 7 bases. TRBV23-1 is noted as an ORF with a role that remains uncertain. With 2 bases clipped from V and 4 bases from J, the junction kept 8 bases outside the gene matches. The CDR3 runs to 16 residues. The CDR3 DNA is TGCGCCAGCAGTCAAGCTGACAGGGCTTATTACAATGAGCAGTTCTTC. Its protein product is CASSQADRAYYNEQFF.

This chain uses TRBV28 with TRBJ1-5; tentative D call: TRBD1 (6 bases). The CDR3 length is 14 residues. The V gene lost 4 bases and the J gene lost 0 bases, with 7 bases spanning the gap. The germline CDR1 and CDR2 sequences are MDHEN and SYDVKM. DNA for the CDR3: TGTGCCAGCAGTTCAGGGGTTAGCAATCAGCCCCAGCATTTT. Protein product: CASSSGVSNQPQHF.

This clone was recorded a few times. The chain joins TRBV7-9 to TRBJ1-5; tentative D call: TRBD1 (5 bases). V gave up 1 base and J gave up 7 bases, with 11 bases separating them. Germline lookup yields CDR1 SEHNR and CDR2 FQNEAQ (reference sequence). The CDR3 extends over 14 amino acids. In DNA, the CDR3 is TGTGCCAGCAGCTTAGGGGGGGGTTGGCAGCCCCAGCATTTT. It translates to CASSLGGGWQPQHF.

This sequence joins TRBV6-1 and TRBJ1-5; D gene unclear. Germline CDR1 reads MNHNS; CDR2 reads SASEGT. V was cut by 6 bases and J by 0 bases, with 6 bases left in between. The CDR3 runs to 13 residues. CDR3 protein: CASRPYSNQPQHF. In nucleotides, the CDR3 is TGTGCCAGCAGACCCTATAGCAATCAGCCCCAGCATTTT.

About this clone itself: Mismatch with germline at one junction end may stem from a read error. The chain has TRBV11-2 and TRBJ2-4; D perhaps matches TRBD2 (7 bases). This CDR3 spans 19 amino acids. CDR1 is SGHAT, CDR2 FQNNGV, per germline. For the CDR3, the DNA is TGTGCCAGCAGCATCGAAGTGGGGGGGGCCAAAACCTACAAAAACAGTCAGTACTTC. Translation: CASSIEVGGAKTYKNSQYF.

The CDR3 region has the DNA TGTGCCAGCAGCCTGGGACAGGGTTCACCCCTCCACTTT. This codes for CASSLGQGSPLHF. The chain uses TRBV9 and TRBJ1-6; 9 nucleotides line up with TRBD1. The CDR3 spans 13 residues. Trimming at V came to 4 bases and at J to 9 bases, leaving 2 bases not matched to a gene. Germline V gives CDR1 SGDLS, CDR2 YYNGEE.

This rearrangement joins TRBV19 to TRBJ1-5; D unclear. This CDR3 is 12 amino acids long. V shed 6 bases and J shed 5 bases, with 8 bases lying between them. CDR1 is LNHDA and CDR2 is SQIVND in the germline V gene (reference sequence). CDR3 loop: CASSLRDQPQHF. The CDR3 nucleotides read TGTGCCAGTAGCCTCCGGGATCAGCCCCAGCATTTT.

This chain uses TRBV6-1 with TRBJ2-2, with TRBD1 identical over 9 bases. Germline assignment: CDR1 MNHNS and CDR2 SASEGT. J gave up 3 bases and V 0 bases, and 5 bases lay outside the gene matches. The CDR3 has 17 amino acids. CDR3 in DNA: TGTGCCAGCAGTGAAGCAACAGGGGGCCCGTACACCGGGGAGCTGTTTTTT. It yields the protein CASSEATGGPYTGELFF.

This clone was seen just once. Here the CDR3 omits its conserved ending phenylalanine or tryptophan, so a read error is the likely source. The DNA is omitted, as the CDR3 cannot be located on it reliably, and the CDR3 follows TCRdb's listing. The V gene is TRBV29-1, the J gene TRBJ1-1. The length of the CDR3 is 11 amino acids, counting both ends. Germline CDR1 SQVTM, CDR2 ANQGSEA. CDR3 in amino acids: CSVDSYAGPSL.

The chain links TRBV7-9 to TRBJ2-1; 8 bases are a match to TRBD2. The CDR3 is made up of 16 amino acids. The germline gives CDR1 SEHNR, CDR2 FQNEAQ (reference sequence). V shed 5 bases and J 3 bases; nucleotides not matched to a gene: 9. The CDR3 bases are TGTGCCAGCAGCCCGAATAGCGGGAACTTCTACAATGAGCAGTTCTTC. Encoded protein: CASSPNSGNFYNEQFF.

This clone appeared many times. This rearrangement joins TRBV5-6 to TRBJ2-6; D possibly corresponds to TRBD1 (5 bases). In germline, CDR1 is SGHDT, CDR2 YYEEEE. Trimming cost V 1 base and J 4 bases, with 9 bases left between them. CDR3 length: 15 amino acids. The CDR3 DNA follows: TGTGCCAGCAGCTTGTACAGGACGGGGGCCAACGTCCTGACTTTC. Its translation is CASSLYRTGANVLTF.

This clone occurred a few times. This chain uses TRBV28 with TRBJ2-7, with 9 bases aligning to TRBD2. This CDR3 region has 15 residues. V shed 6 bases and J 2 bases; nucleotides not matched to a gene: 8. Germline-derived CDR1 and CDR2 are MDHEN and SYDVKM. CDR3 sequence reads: CASSPTSGRPYEQYF. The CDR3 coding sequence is TGTGCCAGCAGCCCCACTAGCGGGCGTCCCTACGAGCAGTACTTC.

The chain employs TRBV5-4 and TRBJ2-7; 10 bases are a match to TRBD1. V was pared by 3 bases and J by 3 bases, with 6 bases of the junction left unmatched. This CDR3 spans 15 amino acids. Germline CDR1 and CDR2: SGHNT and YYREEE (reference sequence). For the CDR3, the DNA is TGTGCCAGCAGCTCGCGGACAGGGGGTATCTACGAGCAGTACTTC. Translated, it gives CASSSRTGGIYEQYF. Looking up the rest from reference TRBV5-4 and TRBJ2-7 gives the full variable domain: ETGVTQSPTHLIKTRGQQVTLRCSSQSGHNTVSWYQQALGQGPQFIFQYYREEENGRGNFPPRFSGLQFPNYSSELNVNALELDDSALYLCASSSRTGGIYEQYFGPGTRLTVT.

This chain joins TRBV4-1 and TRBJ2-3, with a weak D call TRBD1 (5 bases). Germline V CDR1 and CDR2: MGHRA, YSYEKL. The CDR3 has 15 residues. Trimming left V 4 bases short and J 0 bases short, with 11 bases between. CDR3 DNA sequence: TGCGCCAGCAGCCCAGGGCTAGGCAGCACAGATACGCAGTATTTT. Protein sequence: CASSPGLGSTDTQYF.

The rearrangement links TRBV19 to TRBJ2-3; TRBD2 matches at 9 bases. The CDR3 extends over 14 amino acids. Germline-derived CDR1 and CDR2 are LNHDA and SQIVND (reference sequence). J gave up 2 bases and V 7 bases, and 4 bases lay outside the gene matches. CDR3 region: CASKSGGFTDTQYF. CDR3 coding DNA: TGTGCCAGTAAAAGCGGGGGGTTCACAGATACGCAGTATTTT.

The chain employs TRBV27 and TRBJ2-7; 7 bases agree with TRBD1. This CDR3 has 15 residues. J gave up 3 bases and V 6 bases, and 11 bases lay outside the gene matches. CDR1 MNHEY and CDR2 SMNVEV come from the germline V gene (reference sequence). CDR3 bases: TGTGCCAGCAGACTCGACAGGGAAGCCATCTACGAGCAGTACTTC. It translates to CASRLDREAIYEQYF.

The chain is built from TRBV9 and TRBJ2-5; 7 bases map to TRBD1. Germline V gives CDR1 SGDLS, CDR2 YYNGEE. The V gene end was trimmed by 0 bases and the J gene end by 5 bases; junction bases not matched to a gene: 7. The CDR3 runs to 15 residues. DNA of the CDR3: TGTGCCAGCAGCGTAGCGTCGACAGGGTTGGAGACCCAGTACTTC. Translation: CASSVASTGLETQYF. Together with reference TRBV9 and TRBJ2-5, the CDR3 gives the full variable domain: DSGVTQTPKHLITATGQRVTLRCSPRSGDLSVYWYQQSLDQGLQFLIQYYNGEERAKGNILERFSAQQFPDLHSELNLSSLELGDSALYFCASSVASTGLETQYFGPGTRLLVL.